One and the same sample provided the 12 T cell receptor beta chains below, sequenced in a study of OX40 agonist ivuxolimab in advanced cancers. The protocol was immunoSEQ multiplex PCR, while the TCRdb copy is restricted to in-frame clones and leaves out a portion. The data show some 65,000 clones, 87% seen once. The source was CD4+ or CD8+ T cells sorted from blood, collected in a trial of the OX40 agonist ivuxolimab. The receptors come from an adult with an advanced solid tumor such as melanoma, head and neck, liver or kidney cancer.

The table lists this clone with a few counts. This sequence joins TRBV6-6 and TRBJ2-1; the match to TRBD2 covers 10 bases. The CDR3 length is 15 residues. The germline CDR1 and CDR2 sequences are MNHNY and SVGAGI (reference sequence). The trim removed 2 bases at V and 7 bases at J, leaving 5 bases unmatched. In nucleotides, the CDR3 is TGTGCCAGCAGTTACAACAGACTAGCGGGTAATGAGCAGTTCTTC. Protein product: CASSYNRLAGNEQFF.

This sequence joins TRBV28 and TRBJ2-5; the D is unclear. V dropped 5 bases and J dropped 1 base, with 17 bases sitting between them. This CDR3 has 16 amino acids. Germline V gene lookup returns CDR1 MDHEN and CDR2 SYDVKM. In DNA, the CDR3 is TGTGCCAGCAGTCCCCTCCTCGGGCTAGGCCAAGAGACCCAGTACTTC. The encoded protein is CASSPLLGLGQETQYF.

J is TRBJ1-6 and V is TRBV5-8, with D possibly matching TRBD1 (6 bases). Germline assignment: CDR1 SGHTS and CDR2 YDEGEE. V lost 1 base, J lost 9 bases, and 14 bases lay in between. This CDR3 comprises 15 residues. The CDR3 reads CASSLHRGAVSPLHF. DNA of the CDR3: TGTGCCAGCAGCTTGCACCGGGGGGCCGTTTCACCCCTCCACTTT.

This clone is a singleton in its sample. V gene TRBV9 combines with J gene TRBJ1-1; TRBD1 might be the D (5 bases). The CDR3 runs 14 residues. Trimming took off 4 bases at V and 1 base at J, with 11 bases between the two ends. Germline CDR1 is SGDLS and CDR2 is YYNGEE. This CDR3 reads CASSIGHQNTEAFF. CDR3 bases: TGTGCCAGCAGCATTGGACACCAGAACACTGAAGCTTTCTTT.

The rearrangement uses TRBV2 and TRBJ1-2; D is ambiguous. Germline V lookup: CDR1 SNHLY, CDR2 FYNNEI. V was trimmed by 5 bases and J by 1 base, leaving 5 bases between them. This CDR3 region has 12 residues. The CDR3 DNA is TGTGCCAGCAGTCGCCTTAACTATGGCTACACCTTC. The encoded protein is CASSRLNYGYTF.

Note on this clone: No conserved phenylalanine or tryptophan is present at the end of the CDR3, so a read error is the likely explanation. CDR3 sequence: CASGLPGQIYGYTL. The CDR3 nucleotides read TGTGCTAGTGGTTTGCCCGGACAGATCTATGGCTACACCCTC. The V call is TRBV12-5, the J call TRBJ1-2, with D possibly matching TRBD1 (6 bases). Germline values: CDR1 LGHNT, CDR2 FRNRAP. Trimming removed 2 bases from V and 4 bases from J, with 11 bases in between. CDR3 length equals 14 residues.

Written as DNA, the CDR3 is TGTGCCATCATAGCGGGGGTTACCGGGGAGCTGTTTTTT. Its protein is CAIIAGVTGELFF. This chain links TRBV2 with TRBJ2-2; TRBD2 matches at 9 bases. The germline gives CDR1 SNHLY, CDR2 FYNNEI. The CDR3 consists of 13 residues. J lost 5 bases, V lost 10 bases, and 5 bases had no gene match.

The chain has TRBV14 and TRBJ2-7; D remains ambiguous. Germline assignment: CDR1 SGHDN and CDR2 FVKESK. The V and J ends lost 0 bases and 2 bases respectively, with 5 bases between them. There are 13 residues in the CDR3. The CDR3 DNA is TGTGCCAGCAGCCAAGACGGAACCTACGAGCAGTACTTC. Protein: CASSQDGTYEQYF.

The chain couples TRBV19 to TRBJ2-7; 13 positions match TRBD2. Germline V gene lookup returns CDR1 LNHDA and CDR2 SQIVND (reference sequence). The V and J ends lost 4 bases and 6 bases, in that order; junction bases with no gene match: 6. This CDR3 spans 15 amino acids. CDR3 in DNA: TGTGCCAGTAGTACACTAGCGGGAGGGCCTGGCGAGCAGTACTTC. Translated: CASSTLAGGPGEQYF.

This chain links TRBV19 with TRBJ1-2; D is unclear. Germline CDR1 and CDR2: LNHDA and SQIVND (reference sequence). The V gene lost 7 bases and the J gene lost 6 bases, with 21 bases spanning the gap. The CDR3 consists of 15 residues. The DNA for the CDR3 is TGTGCCAGTACCCTCCGGGTAAGTGGCGTCGATGGCTACACCTTC. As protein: CASTLRVSGVDGYTF. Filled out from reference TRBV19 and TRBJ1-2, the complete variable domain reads DGGITQSPKYLFRKEGQNVTLSCEQNLNHDAMYWYRQDPGQGLRLIYYSQIVNDFQKGDIAEGYSVSREKKESFPLTVTSAQKNPTAFYLCASTLRVSGVDGYTFGSGTRLTVV.

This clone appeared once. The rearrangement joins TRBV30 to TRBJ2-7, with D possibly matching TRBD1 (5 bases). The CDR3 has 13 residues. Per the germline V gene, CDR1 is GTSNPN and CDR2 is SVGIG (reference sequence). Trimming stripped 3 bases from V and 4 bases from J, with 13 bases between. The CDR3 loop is CAWRPLGEYEQYF. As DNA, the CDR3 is TGTGCCTGGAGGCCTTTAGGGGAATACGAGCAGTACTTC.

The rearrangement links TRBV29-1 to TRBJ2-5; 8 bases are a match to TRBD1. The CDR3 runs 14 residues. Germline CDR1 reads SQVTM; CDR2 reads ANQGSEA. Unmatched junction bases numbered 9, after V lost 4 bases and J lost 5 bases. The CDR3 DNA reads TGCAGCGTTGGGGACAGGACGCAGTGGGAGACCCAGTACTTC. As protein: CSVGDRTQWETQYF. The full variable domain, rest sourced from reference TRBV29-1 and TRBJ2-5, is SAVISQKPSRDICQRGTSLTIQCQVDSQVTMMFWYRQQPGQSLTLIATANQGSEATYESGFVIDKFPISRPNLTFSTLTVSNMSPEDSSIYLCSVGDRTQWETQYFGPGTRLLVL.